One and the same sample provided the 17 T cell receptor beta chains below, sequenced in a study of shared clonotypes between healthy human individuals. Clones were read by immunoSEQ multiplex PCR, and TCRdb kept only the in-frame ones, dropping some. The sample has fewer than 2.5 million clones, roughly 93% seen once. The material sequenced was naive CD4+ T cells from PBMCs. Described subset: CD45RA+ positively selected. The receptors come from a man aged 18 to 35 in good health. Some clones in this sample may be carry-over from other donors' samples.

This clone was picked up one time. This rearrangement joins TRBV7-2 to TRBJ2-5, with D perhaps matching TRBD1 (6 bases). V shed 5 bases and J shed 5 bases, with 24 bases lying between them. Germline CDR1 and CDR2: SGHTA and FQGNSA. CDR3 length equals 17 residues. This CDR3 reads CASSPPGHPGAPETQYF. CDR3 DNA sequence: TGTGCCAGCAGCCCTCCGGGTCACCCAGGGGCACCCGAGACCCAGTACTTC.

This chain links TRBV27 with TRBJ2-7, with TRBD2 identical over 8 bases. The germline gives CDR1 MNHEY, CDR2 SMNVEV (reference sequence). The J segment lost 2 bases and the V segment lost 4 bases, leaving 4 bases of the junction unmatched. The CDR3 length is 14 residues. CDR3 amino acids: CASSYTSGPYEQYF. The DNA for the CDR3 is TGTGCCAGCAGTTACACTAGCGGACCCTACGAGCAGTACTTC.

The chain carries TRBV18 and TRBJ2-7; either TRBD1 or TRBD2 may supply D (6 bases each). Germline V gene lookup returns CDR1 KGHSH and CDR2 LQKENI. V was shortened by 11 bases and J by 7 bases, with 27 bases between the two germline ends. The CDR3 spans 15 residues. The CDR3 region has the DNA TGTGCCGGTCCCGTGCGGGGACATCTACCGGGGGAGCAGTACTTC. Translation: CAGPVRGHLPGEQYF.

On this clone itself: Different DNA sequences within this sample yield the same CDR3. The rearrangement joins TRBV27 to TRBJ2-4, with D unclear. The CDR3 length is 11 residues. Trimming stripped 6 bases from V and 5 bases from J, with 5 bases between. The germline gives CDR1 MNHEY, CDR2 SMNVEV (reference sequence). CDR3 sequence (DNA): TGTGCCAGCAGCCGTCAAAACATTCAGTACTTC. It translates to CASSRQNIQYF.

The chain is built from TRBV5-6 and TRBJ2-1; D assignment may be TRBD1 or TRBD2 (6 bases each). The germline V gene encodes CDR1 SGHDT and CDR2 YYEEEE. With 1 base removed from V and 0 bases from J, the gap between germline ends came to 17 bases. CDR3 size: 18 residues. Written as DNA, the CDR3 is TGTGCCAGCAGCTTGTCCGGGGGCATCACCAGCTCCTACAATGAGCAGTTCTTC. It codes for CASSLSGGITSSYNEQFF. Filled out from reference TRBV5-6 and TRBJ2-1, the complete variable domain reads DAGVTQSPTHLIKTRGQQVTLRCSPKSGHDTVSWYQQALGQGPQFIFQYYEEEERQRGNFPDRFSGHQFPNYSSELNVNALLLGDSALYLCASSLSGGITSSYNEQFFGPGTRLTVL.

The sample holds one count of this clone. This specimen includes other DNA sequences encoding the same CDR3. The chain's CDR3 is CASSLEGSGEKLFF. CDR3 nucleotide sequence: TGCGCCAGCAGCTTGGAGGGGTCAGGGGAAAAACTGTTTTTT. V gene TRBV5-1 combines with J gene TRBJ1-4; D perhaps matches TRBD1 (5 bases). The CDR3 runs to 14 residues. V dropped 0 bases and J dropped 8 bases, with 11 bases sitting between them. Germline-derived CDR1 and CDR2 are SGHRS and YFSETQ.

The genes are TRBV7-8 and TRBJ2-7, with 10 bases that match TRBD2. Trimming took 4 bases from V and 4 from J; bases not matched to a gene: 4. CDR3 length equals 14 residues. Germline V gene sequence: CDR1 SGHVS, CDR2 FQNEAQ. The CDR3 nucleotides read TGTGCCAGCAGCTCCCGGACTAGCGGATACGAGCAGTACTTC. This encodes CASSSRTSGYEQYF.

The rearrangement links TRBV5-1 to TRBJ2-6, with no clear D. V was clipped by 3 bases and J by 0 bases, with 16 bases between them. Germline assignment: CDR1 SGHRS and CDR2 YFSETQ. This CDR3 contains 18 residues. This CDR3 reads CASSSLGSLNSGANVLTF. Written as DNA, the CDR3 is TGCGCCAGCAGCTCCCTAGGCAGCCTGAACTCTGGGGCCAACGTCCTGACTTTC. Full variable domain (remainder filled in from reference TRBV5-1 and TRBJ2-6): KAGVTQTPRYLIKTRGQQVTLSCSPISGHRSVSWYQQTPGQGLQFLFEYFSETQRNKGNFPGRFSGRQFSNSRSEMNVSTLELGDSALYLCASSSLGSLNSGANVLTFGAGSRLTVL.

Written as DNA, the CDR3 is TGCGCCAGCAGCTTTTTAGCGGGGCCAGACTACAATGAGCAGTTCTTC. This codes for CASSFLAGPDYNEQFF. The chain uses TRBV5-1 and TRBJ2-1, with 8 positions matching TRBD2. V dropped 2 bases and J dropped 3; count of bases not matched to a gene: 7. CDR1 is SGHRS, CDR2 YFSETQ, per germline. The CDR3 contains 16 residues.

This chain links TRBV28 with TRBJ1-5, with D perhaps matching TRBD1 (5 bases). The CDR3 is made up of 16 amino acids. Germline loops: CDR1 MDHEN, CDR2 SYDVKM. Trimming pared 1 base from V and 6 bases from J, leaving 16 bases between. The CDR3 coding sequence is TGTGCCAGCAGTTTATCCCGGGGGGGGTACAGTCAGCCCCAGCATTTT. Translating it yields CASSLSRGGYSQPQHF.

The V gene is TRBV28, the J gene TRBJ2-3; perhaps TRBD2 as D (5 bases). The V and J ends lost 7 bases and 3 bases respectively, with 11 bases between them. The CDR3 length is 13 residues. Germline values: CDR1 MDHEN, CDR2 SYDVKM. The CDR3 coding sequence is TGTGCCAGCAAAACCACGGGGACAGATACGCAGTATTTT. It encodes CASKTTGTDTQYF. Full variable domain (remainder filled in from reference TRBV28 and TRBJ2-3): DVKVTQSSRYLVKRTGEKVFLECVQDMDHENMFWYRQDPGLGLRLIYFSYDVKMKEKGDIPEGYSVSREKKERFSLILESASTNQTSMYLCASKTTGTDTQYFGPGTRLTVL.

The rearrangement uses TRBV28 and TRBJ1-1; D is possibly TRBD1 (5 bases). The V gene's germline CDR1 is MDHEN and CDR2 SYDVKM. V was cut by 8 bases and J by 4 bases, with 11 bases left in between. CDR3 size: 12 residues. The CDR3 sequence is CASRGGLTEAFF. DNA of the CDR3: TGTGCCAGCCGTGGGGGTCTCACTGAAGCTTTCTTT.

The genes are TRBV18 and TRBJ1-1, with 7 positions matching TRBD1. Germline assignment: CDR1 KGHSH and CDR2 LQKENI. Trimming removed 6 bases from V and 2 bases from J; junction bases left unmatched: 9. This CDR3 is built from 15 residues. CDR3 DNA: TGTGCCAGCTCCCTCATGACAGGGACCAACACTGAAGCTTTCTTT. It specifies CASSLMTGTNTEAFF.

The chain is built from TRBV6-5 and TRBJ2-7; the D gene is possibly TRBD2 (7 bases). Germline CDR1 reads MNHEY; CDR2 reads SVGAGI. Trimming removed 7 bases at V and 4 bases at J, with 20 bases between. This CDR3 has 15 amino acids. The CDR3 loop is CASINSRGAGYEQYF. The CDR3 coding sequence is TGTGCCAGCATAAACTCACGGGGGGCTGGATACGAGCAGTACTTC.

The rearrangement uses TRBV19 and TRBJ1-5, with 8 bases identical to TRBD1. Germline CDR1 is LNHDA and CDR2 is SQIVND (reference sequence). The trim removed 5 bases at V and 0 bases at J, leaving 6 bases unmatched. The CDR3 consists of 16 residues. In DNA form, the CDR3 reads TGTGCCAGTAGTCGGACAGGGAACCCTAGCAATCAGCCCCAGCATTTT. Its protein product is CASSRTGNPSNQPQHF.

The chain uses TRBV28 and TRBJ1-1; the D gene is possibly TRBD1 (5 bases). The V gene's germline CDR1 is MDHEN and CDR2 SYDVKM. V was clipped by 7 bases and J by 8 bases, with 14 bases between them. CDR3 size: 12 residues. CDR3: CASIRGGREAFF. CDR3 DNA sequence: TGTGCCAGCATCCGGGGGGGTAGGGAAGCTTTCTTT.

On this clone itself: The sample holds other DNA sequences that translate to the same CDR3. The chain is built from TRBV29-1 and TRBJ2-7; the match to TRBD1 covers 7 bases. Trimming took 6 bases from V and 2 from J; bases not matched to a gene: 7. The CDR3 has 13 residues. CDR1 is SQVTM, CDR2 ANQGSEA, per germline. The CDR3 DNA follows: TGCAGCGTGACCGGGACAGTAACCTACGAGCAGTACTTC. Amino acid sequence: CSVTGTVTYEQYF.